Below are 6 T cell receptor beta chains sequenced from a single sample in a study of CD8 T cells in Susac syndrome. After extraction with the RNeasy kit, 0.5 to 1 ug of the RNA was reverse transcribed using random hexamers. MiXCR, applied by TCRdb to the immunoSEQ multiplex PCR reads, yields one record per CDR3 protein. The data hold more than 85,000 distinct CDR3 sequences, with roughly 95% observed a single time. Source material: CD4+ T cells from PBMCs. The origin of the receptors is a human donor in good health.

V is TRBV29-1 and J is TRBJ2-5; maybe TRBD1 (5 bases). The germline gives CDR1 SQVTM, CDR2 ANQGSEA. With 0 bases removed from V and 5 bases from J, the gap between germline ends came to 13 bases. The CDR3 has 14 residues. CDR3 DNA sequence: TGCAGCGTTGAAGATCGCCAGGGTGAGGAGACCCAGTACTTC. This encodes CSVEDRQGEETQYF. Complete variable domain (other parts from reference TRBV29-1 and TRBJ2-5): SAVISQKPSRDICQRGTSLTIQCQVDSQVTMMFWYRQQPGQSLTLIATANQGSEATYESGFVIDKFPISRPNLTFSTLTVSNMSPEDSSIYLCSVEDRQGEETQYFGPGTRLLVL.

This rearrangement joins TRBV12-5 to TRBJ2-7, with 9 positions matching TRBD2. Per the germline V gene, CDR1 is LGHNT and CDR2 is FRNRAP. The CDR3 has 14 residues. V gave up 5 bases and J gave up 4 bases; unmatched junction bases: 6. The CDR3 reads CASGGGLAGYEQYF. The CDR3 coding sequence is TGTGCTAGTGGTGGGGGGCTAGCGGGATACGAGCAGTACTTC.

The chain combines TRBV20-1 with TRBJ2-3, with TRBD2 identical over 10 bases. The CDR3 totals 16 residues. J lost 0 bases, V lost 6 bases, and 9 bases had no gene match. The V gene's germline CDR1 is DFQATT and CDR2 SNEGSKA (reference sequence). The CDR3 nucleotides are TGCAGTGCCCCTAGGACTAGCGGATCTAGCACAGATACGCAGTATTTT. This codes for CSAPRTSGSSTDTQYF.

For the CDR3, the DNA is TGTGCCAGCAGTTACTCCAGGGCCGGTGATAATTCCAAAAACATTCAGTACTTC. It specifies CASSYSRAGDNSKNIQYF. This chain uses TRBV6-2 or TRBV6-3 with TRBJ2-4; maybe TRBD1 (5 bases). The CDR3 has 18 residues. V was pared by 0 bases and J by 2 bases, with 17 bases between. CDR1 is MNHEY and CDR2 is SVGEGT in the germline V gene.

The chain has TRBV20-1 and TRBJ2-5; perhaps TRBD2 as D (5 bases). The CDR3 is 14 amino acids. The V and J ends lost 1 base and 5 bases respectively, with 14 bases between them. The germline gives CDR1 DFQATT, CDR2 SNEGSKA (reference sequence). CDR3 nucleotides: TGCAGTGCTAGAGTTGTTTCATGGAGGGAGACCCAGTACTTC. Its translation: CSARVVSWRETQYF.

The chain links TRBV19 to TRBJ1-2, with TRBD1 identical over 8 bases. Germline CDR1 is LNHDA and CDR2 is SQIVND (reference sequence). After removal of 5 bases from V and 3 bases from J, the junction contained 5 bases not matched to a gene. The CDR3 contains 14 residues. CDR3 sequence reads: CASSRAGGDYGYTF. Here the CDR3 DNA reads TGTGCCAGTAGTCGGGCAGGGGGCGACTATGGCTACACCTTC.